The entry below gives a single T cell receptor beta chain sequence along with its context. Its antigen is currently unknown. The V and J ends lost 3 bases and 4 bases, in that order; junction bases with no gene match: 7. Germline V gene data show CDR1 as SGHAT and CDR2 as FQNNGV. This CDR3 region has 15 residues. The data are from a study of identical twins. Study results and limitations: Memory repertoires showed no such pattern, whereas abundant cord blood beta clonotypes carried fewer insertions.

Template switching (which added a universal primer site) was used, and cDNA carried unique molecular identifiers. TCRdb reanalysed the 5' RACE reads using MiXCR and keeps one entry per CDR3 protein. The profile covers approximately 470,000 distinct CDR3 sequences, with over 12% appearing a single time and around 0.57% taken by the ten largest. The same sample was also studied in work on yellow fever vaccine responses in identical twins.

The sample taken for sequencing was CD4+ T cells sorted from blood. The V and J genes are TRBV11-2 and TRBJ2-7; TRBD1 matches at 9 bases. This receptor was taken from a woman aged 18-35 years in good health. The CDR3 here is CASSFAGTGKYEQYF. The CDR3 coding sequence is TGTGCCAGCAGCTTCGCCGGGACAGGGAAATACGAGCAGTACTTC.